This T cell receptor (beta chain) derives from a study of blood T cell repertoires in COVID-19. On the study more broadly: Sites in the United States, Italy and Spain provided acute and convalescent COVID-19 samples. The analysed material was cDNA or gDNA that came from T cells, B-cell-depleted T cells, or PBMCs.

This CDR3 has 12 residues. CDR1 and CDR2 (germline): GTSNPN, SVGIG (reference sequence). Trimming removed 0 bases at V and 5 bases at J, with 7 bases between. Original handling: Using reference gene primer amplification, nucleated cell counts were estimated. Data came from immunoSEQ multiplex PCR; TCRdb stores just in-frame clones and leaves some out. The V and J calls and clone size are taken from that table; D and trimming were inferred from the DNA. The sample includes under 250,000 clones, 60% to 85% of them seen just once. Sequencing used peripheral blood. The chain uses TRBV30 and TRBJ1-1; D is unclear. The TCR comes from a woman aged 70 to 79 with acute or convalescent COVID-19. The CDR3 DNA follows: TGTGCCTGGAGTGTACGGAGGACTGAAGCTTTCTTT. Protein sequence: CAWSVRRTEAFF.